These 15 T cell receptor beta chains share one sample of origin, sequenced in a study of monozygotic twins with inflammatory bowel disease (dated 2019 in TCRdb). The receptor library was made with 5' RACE. The sequencer was an Illumina HiSeq 2500. Each entry corresponds to one CDR3 protein sequence from reads that TCRdb reprocessed, and DNA is not given. The table for this sample shows approximately 390,000 distinct CDR3 sequences. The ten biggest clones cover around 2.3% of the sample. Specimen: blood. These receptors all stem from a human donor with ulcerative colitis or Crohn's disease, or a healthy co-twin of an affected twin (not recorded which).

V usage is TRBV12-5 and J usage is TRBJ2-1; TCRdb's D call of TRBD2 is untestable without DNA. Germline V gene sequence: CDR1 LGHNT, CDR2 FRNRAP. The CDR3 extends over 19 amino acids. CDR3 region: CASGLGGLAGELGYNEQFF.

This chain uses TRBV29-1 with TRBJ1-5; the D call of TRBD1 rests on TCRdb alone, since no DNA is present to check it. CDR3 length: 13 amino acids. From germline, CDR1 is SQVTM and CDR2 ANQGSEA. The CDR3 region is CSVGRGVNQPQHF.

The gene calls are TRBV20-1 and TRBJ2-5; as DNA is missing, the TRBD2 call by TCRdb cannot be tested. The CDR3 length is 12 residues. Germline CDR1 is DFQATT and CDR2 is SNEGSKA (reference sequence). The CDR3 reads CSARASPETQYF.

V and J are TRBV11-2 and TRBJ2-1; the TCRdb call, TRBD2, lacks DNA for checking. The CDR3 consists of 16 residues. CDR1 is SGHAT, CDR2 FQNNGV, per germline. The chain's CDR3 is CASSFGESFSYNEQFF.

V usage is TRBV5-1 and J usage is TRBJ1-1; TCRdb designates TRBD1, a call that cannot be tested without DNA. The CDR3 sequence is 13 residues long. CDR1 is SGHRS and CDR2 is YFSETQ in the germline V gene. CDR3 sequence: CASSVRDRGLAFF. The whole variable domain, remainder taken from reference TRBV5-1 and TRBJ1-1, is KAGVTQTPRYLIKTRGQQVTLSCSPISGHRSVSWYQQTPGQGLQFLFEYFSETQRNKGNFPGRFSGRQFSNSRSEMNVSTLELGDSALYLCASSVRDRGLAFFGQGTRLTVV.

The V and J genes are TRBV3-1 and TRBJ2-7; the TRBD1 assignment by TCRdb is unverifiable without DNA. CDR1 and CDR2 from the germline V gene are LGHDT and YNNKEL (reference sequence). CDR3 length equals 15 residues. The CDR3 here is CASSQESNGGAEQYF.

The rearrangement joins TRBV5-1 to TRBJ2-4; TCRdb's D call of TRBD1 is untestable without DNA. CDR3 length equals 18 residues. Germline V gene data show CDR1 as SGHRS and CDR2 as YFSETQ. The CDR3 region is CASSLEGGFSEAKNIQYF.

This chain joins TRBV5-1 and TRBJ2-5; the D gene TCRdb calls, TRBD2, cannot be checked with no DNA. Looked up from germline, CDR1 is SGHRS and CDR2 is YFSETQ. The CDR3 is 14 amino acids. The CDR3 loop reads CASSYPPSGETQYF. The variable domain in full, with the rest retrieved from reference TRBV5-1 and TRBJ2-5, is KAGVTQTPRYLIKTRGQQVTLSCSPISGHRSVSWYQQTPGQGLQFLFEYFSETQRNKGNFPGRFSGRQFSNSRSEMNVSTLELGDSALYLCASSYPPSGETQYFGPGTRLLVL.

The chain links TRBV6-5 to TRBJ2-7; no DNA is available, so the TRBD1 call from TCRdb remains unchecked. The CDR3 sequence is 15 residues long. The germline CDR1 and CDR2 sequences are MNHEY and SVGAGI. CDR3 protein: CASSYRGRNSYEQYF.

The genes are TRBV19 and TRBJ2-1; TCRdb proposes TRBD2, but this gene call is untestable without DNA. CDR1 and CDR2 from the germline V gene are LNHDA and SQIVND (reference sequence). This CDR3 contains 14 residues. CDR3 region: CASSIGLAGDEQFF.

The rearrangement links TRBV7-2 to TRBJ2-3; with no DNA, the TCRdb D assignment of TRBD2 cannot be verified. This CDR3 contains 15 residues. CDR1 and CDR2 (germline): SGHTA, FQGNSA. CDR3 sequence: CASSFGEASTDTQYF.

This chain joins TRBV12-3 or TRBV12-4 and TRBJ1-2. The CDR3 is made up of 15 amino acids. CDR3 in amino acids: CASSFAYSKVYGYTF.

The chain recombines TRBV28 with TRBJ1-2; TCRdb proposes TRBD1, but this gene call is untestable without DNA. The CDR3 extends over 12 amino acids. Germline CDR1 is MDHEN and CDR2 is SYDVKM. CDR3 loop: CASTDRAYGYTF.

The rearrangement joins TRBV5-1 to TRBJ2-1; there is no DNA to check the TCRdb D call of TRBD2. This CDR3 spans 17 amino acids. CDR1 and CDR2 (germline): SGHRS, YFSETQ. The CDR3 region is CASSLYGVGEGYNEQFF.

V is TRBV12-3 or TRBV12-4 and J is TRBJ1-1; TCRdb's D gene call, TRBD1, goes unchecked for lack of DNA. This CDR3 has 14 residues. The CDR3 sequence: CASSKRGQNTEAFF.